What follows are 19 T cell receptor beta chains derived from one specimen sequenced in a study of regulatory T cells in long-lasting Graves disease. In building TCR beta libraries, iRepertoire HTBI primers were used together with Arm-PCR of CDR3 regions. In TCRdb, the multiplex PCR reads were re-called with MiXCR into one record per CDR3 protein. The sample has 450,000 or so distinct CDR3 sequences; around 20% are singletons. Stated time point: persistent/refractory GD, antithyroid drugs over 5 years with positive TRAb. PBMC RNA served as the TCR library source. The starting material was peripheral blood mononuclear cells (PBMCs), obtained when the disease was refractory, from a patient treated with antithyroid drugs. These receptors came from a female donor with Graves disease.

In its sample, this clonotype was seen many times. The gene calls are TRBV27 and TRBJ2-4; D possibly corresponds to TRBD1 (5 bases). The CDR3 covers 13 residues. Germline CDR1 reads MNHEY; CDR2 reads SMNVEV (reference sequence). Between the trimmed V and J ends, which lost 5 bases and 11 bases, there was a span of 16 bases. The chain's CDR3 is CASSPQADRFQYF. The CDR3 nucleotides are TGTGCCAGCAGTCCGCAAGCCGACAGATTTCAGTACTTC.

This clonotype was counted many times. The chain uses TRBV10-3 and TRBJ2-5, with 13 bases identical to TRBD2. After removal of 6 bases from V and 3 bases from J, the junction contained 4 bases not matched to a gene. This CDR3 region has 15 residues. Germline values: CDR1 ENHRY, CDR2 SYGVKD. The DNA of the CDR3 is TGTGCCATCAGGACCGGACTAGCGGGAGAAGAGACCCAGTACTTC. Its protein is CAIRTGLAGEETQYF.

In its sample, this clonotype was seen many times. The chain uses TRBV27 and TRBJ2-6; D is undetermined. Germline V CDR1 and CDR2: MNHEY, SMNVEV (reference sequence). This CDR3 comprises 15 residues. Deletions cut 2 bases from V and 0 bases from J, with 5 bases between. CDR3 nucleotides: TGTGCCAGCAGTTTAGGCTACTCTGGGGCCAACGTCCTGACTTTC. Encoded protein: CASSLGYSGANVLTF.

The chain employs TRBV5-1 and TRBJ1-2, with unresolved D. The CDR3 is made up of 15 amino acids. Trimming pared 2 bases from V and 2 bases from J, leaving 13 bases between. The germline gives CDR1 SGHRS, CDR2 YFSETQ. The CDR3 DNA sequence: TGCGCCAGCAGCTTTGTGGGAACTCTGAACTATGGCTACACCTTC. As protein: CASSFVGTLNYGYTF.

The rearrangement joins TRBV6-2 or TRBV6-3 to TRBJ2-6; D is possibly TRBD1 or TRBD2 (5 bases each). The germline gives CDR1 MNHEY, CDR2 SVGEGT. The length of the CDR3 is 20 residues. V dropped 8 bases and J dropped 0 bases, with 26 bases sitting between them. The CDR3 nucleotides are TGTGCCAGCGGACCCTCCGGGACCCTCCTTCTAAGCTCTGGGGCCAACGTCCTGACTTTC. Amino acids: CASGPSGTLLLSSGANVLTF.

To note about this clonotype: One end of the junction fails to match germline, which may point to a read error. The rearrangement joins TRBV6-2 or TRBV6-3 to TRBJ1-1; perhaps TRBD1 as D (5 bases). The CDR3 runs to 14 residues. Germline assignment: CDR1 MNHEY and CDR2 SVGEGT. The CDR3 reads CASSERGLNTKAFF. CDR3 coding DNA: TGTGCCAGCAGTGAACGGGGCCTGAACACTAAAGCTTTCTTT.

This clonotype was counted many times. J is TRBJ2-5 and V is TRBV27; tentative D call: TRBD2 (6 bases). V lost 5 bases, J lost 5 bases, and 18 bases lay in between. CDR3 length: 15 residues. Germline assignment: CDR1 MNHEY and CDR2 SMNVEV (reference sequence). CDR3: CASSEEGLSRETQYF. CDR3 DNA sequence: TGTGCCAGCAGTGAGGAGGGTTTGAGCCGGGAGACCCAGTACTTC.

In its sample, this clonotype was seen many times. The J gene is TRBJ1-1, the V gene TRBV30; the D gene is possibly TRBD1 (5 bases). Germline V gene data show CDR1 as GTSNPN and CDR2 as SVGIG (reference sequence). With 0 bases removed from V and 8 bases from J, the gap between germline ends came to 22 bases. The CDR3 extends over 16 amino acids. The CDR3 sequence: CAWSVRRVGPKKEAFF. The CDR3 DNA reads as TGTGCCTGGAGTGTACGCAGGGTGGGACCGAAGAAGGAAGCTTTCTTT.

The rearrangement joins TRBV4-1 to TRBJ2-1; no clear D. The CDR3 is made up of 15 amino acids. CDR1 MGHRA and CDR2 YSYEKL come from the germline V gene. V was trimmed by 0 bases and J by 2 bases, leaving 8 bases between them. CDR3 coding DNA: TGCGCCAGCAGCCAAGAAATCAACCCCTACAATGAGCAGTTCTTC. This encodes CASSQEINPYNEQFF.

This chain joins TRBV29-1 and TRBJ2-7; 11 bases align to TRBD1. The V gene end was trimmed by 6 bases and the J gene end by 4 bases; junction bases not matched to a gene: 8. Per the germline V gene, CDR1 is SQVTM and CDR2 is ANQGSEA. CDR3 length equals 14 residues. The CDR3 DNA reads as TGCAGCGTAGCATCCGGGACAGGGGGTTACGAGCAGTACTTC. It yields the protein CSVASGTGGYEQYF.

On this clonotype itself: A read error may be the cause here, since a much bigger clone is one base away. The chain employs TRBV19 and TRBJ1-1; 7 positions agree with TRBD1. This CDR3 has 16 residues. The germline CDR1 and CDR2 sequences are LNHDA and SQIVND (reference sequence). This CDR3 reads CTSSEGAEGMNTEAFF. The CDR3 DNA is TGTACCAGTAGTGAGGGGGCCGAGGGTATGAACACTGAAGCTTTCTTT.

In this sample, this clonotype turned up many times. The chain is built from TRBV6-1 and TRBJ1-2; D gene unclear. V dropped 5 bases and J dropped 2 bases, with 15 bases sitting between them. The germline CDR1 and CDR2 sequences are MNHNS and SASEGT. CDR3 length: 15 amino acids. CDR3 amino acids: CASSNGRLPNYGYTF. The CDR3 nucleotides read TGTGCCAGCAGTAATGGACGGCTACCAAACTATGGCTACACCTTC.

This CDR3 is CASSIDPGGLNQPQHF. DNA for the CDR3: TGTGCCAGTAGTATAGACCCCGGGGGCCTCAATCAGCCCCAGCATTTT. The rearrangement uses TRBV19 and TRBJ1-5; D is possibly TRBD1 (6 bases). Trimming took off 0 bases at V and 3 bases at J, with 12 bases between the two ends. Germline V CDR1 and CDR2: LNHDA, SQIVND (reference sequence). The CDR3 covers 16 residues.

A note on this clonotype: A clone one base away is much larger, so this may be a read error. The rearrangement links TRBV6-2 or TRBV6-3 to TRBJ1-2; the D gene is possibly TRBD1 (6 bases). This CDR3 comprises 16 residues. CDR1 and CDR2 (germline): MNHEY, SVGEGT. CDR3 DNA sequence: TGTGCCAGCAGTTATGACGGGGGGCGCGGAGGCTATGGCTACATCTTC. This translates into CASSYDGGRGGYGYIF.

The chain combines TRBV18 with TRBJ2-2; TRBD2 matches 10 bases. The V and J ends lost 4 bases and 6 bases, in that order; junction bases with no gene match: 8. CDR3 length: 16 residues. CDR1 KGHSH and CDR2 LQKENI come from the germline V gene. CDR3 amino acids: CASSQRLAGNAGELFF. The CDR3 nucleotides read TGTGCCAGCTCACAAAGACTAGCGGGCAATGCCGGGGAGCTGTTTTTT.

A few counts support this clonotype. The chain employs TRBV19 and TRBJ1-5; D is undetermined. The CDR3 length is 15 residues. V lost 7 bases to trimming and J lost 3 bases, with 16 bases between them. Germline V gene sequence: CDR1 LNHDA, CDR2 SQIVND (reference sequence). The CDR3: CASNGPETYNQPQHF. The DNA of the CDR3 is TGTGCCAGTAATGGACCCGAAACTTACAATCAGCCCCAGCATTTT.

This clonotype was found many times. The chain links TRBV27 to TRBJ1-2; maybe TRBD1 (5 bases). With 5 bases removed from V and 0 bases from J, the gap between germline ends came to 10 bases. Looked up from germline, CDR1 is MNHEY and CDR2 is SMNVEV (reference sequence). This CDR3 has 14 amino acids. CDR3 sequence (DNA): TGTGCCAGCAGTGGACACACTACTAACTATGGCTACACCTTC. This sequence encodes CASSGHTTNYGYTF.

This clonotype has just a few counts. The rearrangement links TRBV6-1 to TRBJ2-2, with 8 positions matching TRBD2. Looked up from germline, CDR1 is MNHNS and CDR2 is SASEGT. V gave up 5 bases and J gave up 5 bases; unmatched junction bases: 10. The CDR3 length is 16 residues. In DNA, the CDR3 is TGTGCCAGCAGTACGAATAGCGGGACGGAAACCGGGGAGCTGTTTTTT. Its translation is CASSTNSGTETGELFF.

This clonotype was recorded many times. V is TRBV11-2 and J is TRBJ2-7; D ambiguous. CDR3 length equals 11 residues. Germline CDR1 and CDR2: SGHAT and FQNNGV. Trimming pared 5 bases from V and 7 bases from J, leaving 9 bases between. CDR3 protein: CASSPLREQYF. CDR3 bases: TGTGCCAGCAGCCCCCTCCGTGAGCAGTACTTC. The full variable domain, in which reference TRBV11-2 and TRBJ2-7 provide the parts outside the CDR3, is EAGVAQSPRYKIIEKRQSVAFWCNPISGHATLYWYQQILGQGPKLLIQFQNNGVVDDSQLPKDRFSAERLKGVDSTLKIQPAKLEDSAVYLCASSPLREQYFGPGTRLTVT.